Included here is one T cell receptor (beta chain) sequence, with context. Its cognate antigen is unknown. These data come from a study of T cells in narcolepsy. Findings and limits, study-wide: Some memory CD4+ repertoires had no autoreactive clone sequences. HCRT-specific and TRIB2-specific autoreactive clonotypes appeared among same-patient CSF and blood CD4+ clonotypes. Healthy controls reportedly lacked the autoreactive clonotypes serially found in patients' blood.

CDR1 is SGHVS and CDR2 is FQNEAQ in the germline V gene. V trimming: 5 bases; J trimming: 5 bases; junction bases outside the gene matches: 5. CDR3 length equals 13 residues. The assay was immunoSEQ multiplex PCR, and TCRdb's table has in-frame clones only and misses some. This sample carries about 30,000 clones, about 85% of them seen once, and the ten largest clones take around 0.9%. Material: CD45RA- memory CD4+ T cells from PBMCs. The V gene is TRBV7-8, the J gene TRBJ1-2; the match to TRBD1 covers 7 bases. This clonotype originated in a human donor with narcolepsy. CDR3 nucleotides: TGTGCCAGCAGCACTCAGGGGGGGTATGGCTACACCTTC. It encodes CASSTQGGYGYTF.